One T cell receptor beta chain is described in this entry. The data were taken from a study of blood T cell repertoires in COVID-19. The overall study: Sites across the United States, Italy and Spain contributed samples from acute and convalescent COVID-19. Sample material is recorded as cDNA or gDNA derived from T cells, B-cell-depleted T cells, or PBMCs.

The CDR3 covers 14 residues. J lost 5 bases, V lost 4 bases, and 9 bases had no gene match. CDR1 and CDR2 (germline): SGHRS, YFSETQ. Some clones are missing from TCRdb's copy, which holds only in-frame ones; the method was immunoSEQ multiplex PCR. This table holds a few hundred thousand clones, around nine tenths found once. This sequence originates from a woman aged 45-60 years who had recovered from COVID-19. Sequenced material: PBMCs or T cells enriched from blood (not recorded which). J is TRBJ2-7 and V is TRBV5-1, with 7 positions matching TRBD1. The CDR3 here is CASSRGDRVDEQYF. CDR3 in DNA: TGCGCCAGCAGCAGGGGAGACAGGGTCGACGAGCAGTACTTC.